This T cell receptor beta chain is drawn from a study of T cells after posttransplantation cyclophosphamide. CDR1 SGDLS and CDR2 YYNGEE come from the germline V gene. This CDR3 region has 15 residues. Unmatched junction bases numbered 6, after V lost 1 base and J lost 6 bases. The assay was immunoSEQ multiplex PCR, and TCRdb's table has in-frame clones only and misses some. The profile covers 25,000 to 30,000 clones, none occurring a single time. Study conclusions and caveats: Donor CD8+ memory clones often dominated recipient blood repertoires at later times.

A remark on this clone: The target antigen is unknown.

This TCR was recovered from a woman aged 55-69 years in good health, CMV-negative, and a related stem cell transplant donor. The V and J genes are TRBV9 and TRBJ2-7; 11 bases agree with TRBD1. What was sequenced was PBMCs. Written as DNA, the CDR3 is TGTGCCAGCAGCGTAAGAAGGACAGGGGGCTGCGAGCAGTACTTC. Its protein is CASSVRRTGGCEQYF.